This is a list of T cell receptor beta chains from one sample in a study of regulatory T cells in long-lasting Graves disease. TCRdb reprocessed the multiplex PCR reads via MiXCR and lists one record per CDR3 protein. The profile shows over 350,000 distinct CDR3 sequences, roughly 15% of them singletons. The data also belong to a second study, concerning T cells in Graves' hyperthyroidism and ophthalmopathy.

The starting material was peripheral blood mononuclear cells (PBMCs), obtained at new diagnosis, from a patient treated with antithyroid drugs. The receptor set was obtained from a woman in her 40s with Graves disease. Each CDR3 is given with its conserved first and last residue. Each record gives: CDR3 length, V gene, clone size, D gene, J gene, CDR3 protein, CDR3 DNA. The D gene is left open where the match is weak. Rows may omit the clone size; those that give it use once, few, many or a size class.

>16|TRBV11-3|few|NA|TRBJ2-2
CASSSRVGTNTGELFF
TGTGCCAGCAGCTCACGTGTCGGGACGAACACCGGGGAGCTGTTTTTT
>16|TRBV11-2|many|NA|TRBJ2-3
CASSLGVGRSTDTQYF
TGTGCCAGCAGCTTAGGGGTAGGGAGAAGCACAGATACGCAGTATTTT
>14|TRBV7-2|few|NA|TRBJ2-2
CASRPGPNTGELLF
TGTGCCAGCAGGCCGGGACCAAACACCGGGGAGCTGCTTTTT
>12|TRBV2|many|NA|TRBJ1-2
CASKEGDYGYTF
TGTGCCAGCAAGGAAGGGGACTATGGCTACACCTTC
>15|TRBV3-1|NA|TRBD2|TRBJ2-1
CASSRAGGRNNEQFF
TGTGCCAGCAGCCGTGCGGGAGGGAGAAACAATGAGCAGTTCTTC
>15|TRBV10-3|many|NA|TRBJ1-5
CAISEGGGGNQPQHF
TGTGCCATCAGTGAGGGGGGAGGAGGCAATCAGCCCCAGCATTTT
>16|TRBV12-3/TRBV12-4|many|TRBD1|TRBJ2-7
CASSRRGTGFSYEQYF
TGTGCCAGCAGTCGCCGTGGGACAGGGTTCTCCTACGAGCAGTACTTC
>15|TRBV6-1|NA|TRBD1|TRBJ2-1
CASSPRTGGNNEQFF
TGTGCCAGCAGTCCGAGGACAGGGGGGAACAATGAGCAGTTCTTC
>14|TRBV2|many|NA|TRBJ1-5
CATRETLSNQPQHF
TGTGCCACACGAGAGACGCTCAGCAATCAGCCCCAGCATTTT
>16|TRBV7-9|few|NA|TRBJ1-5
CASSLLAGRSNQPQHF
TGTGCCAGCAGCTTGCTCGCAGGGCGTAGCAATCAGCCCCAGCATTTT
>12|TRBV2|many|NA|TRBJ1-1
CASTRFNTEAFF
TGTGCCAGCACAAGGTTTAACACTGAAGCTTTCTTT
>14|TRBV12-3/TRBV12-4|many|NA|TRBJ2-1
CASSLATQRNEQFF
TGTGCCAGCAGTCTCGCGACACAAAGGAATGAGCAGTTCTTC
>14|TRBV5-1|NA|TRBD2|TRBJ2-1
CASSHSGSNNEQFF
TGCGCCAGCAGCCACAGCGGGAGTAACAATGAGCAGTTCTTC
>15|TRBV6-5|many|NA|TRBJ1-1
CASSFLGIPNTEAFF
TGTGCCAGCAGTTTTCTCGGCATTCCGAACACTGAAGCTTTCTTT
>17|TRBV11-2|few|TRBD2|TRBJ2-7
CASSAGVAGDLSYEQYF
TGTGCCAGCAGCGCCGGGGTAGCGGGAGATCTCTCCTACGAGCAGTACTTC
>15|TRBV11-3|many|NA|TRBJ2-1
CASTLRGPGGNEQFF
TGTGCCAGCACCCTCAGGGGGCCGGGGGGGAATGAGCAGTTCTTC
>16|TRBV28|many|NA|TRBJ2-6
CASRTPPGAGANVLTF
TGTGCCAGCAGAACCCCCCCCGGGGCTGGGGCCAACGTCCTGACTTTC
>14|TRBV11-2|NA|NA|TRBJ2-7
CASSLFGRPYEQYF
TGTGCCAGCAGCCTCTTCGGCAGACCCTACGAGCAGTACTTC
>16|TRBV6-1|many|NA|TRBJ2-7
CASSEGPMDPYYEQYF
TGTGCCAGCAGTGAAGGTCCAATGGACCCCTACTACGAGCAGTACTTC
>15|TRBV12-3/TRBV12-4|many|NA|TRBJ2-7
CASSLVQVGLSEQYF
TGTGCCAGCAGTTTAGTTCAGGTTGGGCTCTCCGAGCAGTACTTC
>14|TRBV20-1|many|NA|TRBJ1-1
CSATQAGRDTEAFF
TGCAGTGCTACCCAGGCGGGGCGCGACACTGAAGCTTTCTTT
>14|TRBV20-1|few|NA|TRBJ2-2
CSAMDTSSTGELFF
TGCAGTGCTATGGACACATCCAGCACCGGGGAGCTGTTTTTT
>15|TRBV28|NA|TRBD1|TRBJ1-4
CASSFYGQGREKLFF
TGTGCCAGCAGTTTCTATGGACAGGGTCGGGAAAAACTGTTTTTT
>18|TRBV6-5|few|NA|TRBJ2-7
CASSYTREAALGKNEQYF
TGTGCCAGCAGTTACACTCGAGAGGCAGCCCTCGGTAAGAACGAGCAGTACTTC
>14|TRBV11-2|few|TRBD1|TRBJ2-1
CATSGPQTGQEQFF
TGTGCCACCAGTGGCCCCCAGACAGGGCAAGAGCAGTTCTTC
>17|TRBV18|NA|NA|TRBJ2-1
CASSPPRDRSSYNEQFF
TGTGCCAGCTCACCACCTCGAGACAGGAGCTCCTACAATGAGCAGTTCTTC
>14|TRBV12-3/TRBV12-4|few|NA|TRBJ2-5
CASSLAASQETQCF
TGTGCCAGCAGTTTAGCGGCCAGCCAAGAGACCCAGTGCTTC
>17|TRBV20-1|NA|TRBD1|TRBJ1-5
CSARDRVGTGSNQPQHF
TGCAGTGCTAGAGATCGGGTGGGGACAGGGAGTAATCAGCCCCAGCATTTT
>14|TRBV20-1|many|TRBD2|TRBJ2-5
CSAAKREGQETQYF
TGCAGTGCTGCTAAGCGGGAGGGCCAGGAGACCCAGTACTTC
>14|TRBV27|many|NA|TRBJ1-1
CASKPGKSNTEAFF
TGTGCCAGCAAACCAGGGAAATCAAACACTGAAGCTTTCTTT
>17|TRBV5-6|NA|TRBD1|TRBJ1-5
CASSLRVGQGLNQPQHF
TGTGCCAGCAGCTTGAGGGTGGGACAGGGCCTAAATCAGCCCCAGCATTTT
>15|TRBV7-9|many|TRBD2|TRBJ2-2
CASSVPGLVPGELFF
TGTGCCAGCAGCGTACCGGGACTAGTTCCCGGGGAGCTGTTTTTT
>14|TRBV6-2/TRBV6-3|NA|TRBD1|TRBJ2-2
CASNGTGYTGELFF
TGTGCCAGCAACGGGACAGGGTACACCGGGGAGCTGTTTTTT
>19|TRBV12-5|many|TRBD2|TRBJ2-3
CASGLVPLGLVSPGDTQYF
TGTGCTAGTGGTTTGGTGCCACTCGGACTAGTTTCCCCGGGGGATACGCAGTATTTT
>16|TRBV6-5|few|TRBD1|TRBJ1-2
CASSSGGTGGSRGYTF
TGTGCCAGCAGTTCCGGGGGGACAGGGGGAAGTAGAGGCTACACCTTC
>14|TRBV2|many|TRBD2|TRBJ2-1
CASSELAGGNEQFF
TGTGCCAGCAGTGAACTAGCGGGGGGGAATGAGCAGTTCTTC
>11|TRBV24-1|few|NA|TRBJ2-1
CATSDFNSHFF
TGTGCCACCAGTGATTTTAACAGCCATTTCTTC
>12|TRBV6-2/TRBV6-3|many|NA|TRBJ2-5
CASSYLEGTQYF
TGTGCCAGCAGTTACCTAGAAGGGACCCAGTACTTC
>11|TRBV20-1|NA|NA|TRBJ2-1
CSARPYNEQFF
TGCAGTGCTAGACCCTACAATGAGCAGTTCTTC
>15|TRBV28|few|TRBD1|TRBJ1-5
CASSGTVNSNQPQHF
TGTGCCAGCAGTGGGACAGTCAATAGCAATCAGCCCCAGCATTTT
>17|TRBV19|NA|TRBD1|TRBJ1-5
CASSLFRDREAGQPQHF
TGTGCCAGTAGTCTCTTCCGGGACAGGGAGGCAGGTCAGCCCCAGCATTTT
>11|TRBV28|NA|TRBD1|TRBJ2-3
CASRGTGGQYF
TGTGCCAGCAGGGGGACAGGAGGGCAGTATTTT
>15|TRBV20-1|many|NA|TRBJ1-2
CSASEGGRGSYGYTF
TGCAGTGCTAGTGAGGGGGGCCGGGGGAGCTATGGCTACACCTTC